The 9 T cell receptor beta chains given below trace back to one sample, sequenced in a study of blood T cell repertoires in COVID-19. Assay used: immunoSEQ multiplex PCR; TCRdb lists only in-frame clones, some missing. The data hold approximately 440,000 clones, with roughly nine tenths observed a single time. The source material was PBMCs or T cells enriched from blood (not recorded which). The receptors here all came from a woman aged 18-35 years who had recovered from COVID-19.

About this clone itself: Its ends do not fully match the called genes, so a read error is possible. The V call is TRBV30, the J call TRBJ1-1, with a weak D call TRBD1 (6 bases). Germline V gene lookup returns CDR1 GTSNPN and CDR2 SVGIG (reference sequence). This CDR3 is 15 amino acids long. CDR3 sequence: CAWSRDPPGAIGAFF. The CDR3, as DNA: TGCGCCTGGAGTAGGGATCCGCCAGGGGCCATTGGAGCTTTCTTT.

The chain couples TRBV6-6 to TRBJ1-2; tentatively, D is TRBD1 (6 bases). CDR1 is MNHNY, CDR2 SVGAGI, per germline (reference sequence). The ends were cut back, 7 bases at V and 7 bases at J, with 16 bases in the middle. The CDR3 is 13 amino acids. In DNA form, the CDR3 reads TGTGCCAGCAATTTCGCACAGGGCTCTGGCTACACCTTC. Amino acid sequence: CASNFAQGSGYTF.

The chain couples TRBV23-1 to TRBJ1-1; 7 bases are shared with TRBD1. TRBV23-1 is reported as an ORF; its role is uncertain. The V segment lost 6 bases and the J segment 3 bases; nucleotides outside the gene matches: 10. The CDR3 consists of 15 residues. The CDR3 region is CASRLDRVGDTEAFF. The DNA of the CDR3 is TGCGCCAGCAGATTAGACAGGGTAGGGGACACTGAAGCTTTCTTT.

This clone was observed a single time. The chain employs TRBV19 and TRBJ1-3; D uncertain. Trimming removed 8 bases at V and 4 bases at J, with 15 bases between. The CDR3 runs to 14 residues. Germline CDR1 reads LNHDA; CDR2 reads SQIVND (reference sequence). DNA of the CDR3: TGTGCCAGTGTGCAAAGAGATCCCGGAAACACCATATATTTT. Translated: CASVQRDPGNTIYF. The entire variable domain, with the rest obtained from reference TRBV19 and TRBJ1-3, is as follows: DGGITQSPKYLFRKEGQNVTLSCEQNLNHDAMYWYRQDPGQGLRLIYYSQIVNDFQKGDIAEGYSVSREKKESFPLTVTSAQKNPTAFYLCASVQRDPGNTIYFGEGSWLTVV.

V is TRBV6-5 and J is TRBJ1-1; 9 bases match TRBD1. The trim removed 2 bases at V and 3 bases at J, leaving 1 base unmatched. Germline loops: CDR1 MNHEY, CDR2 SVGAGI. CDR3 length: 14 residues. CDR3 DNA: TGTGCCAGCAGTTACAGGACAGGGGACACTGAAGCTTTCTTT. Encoded protein: CASSYRTGDTEAFF.

The chain joins TRBV21-1 to TRBJ1-5; TRBD1 reflects the table's D call only, with no check against the DNA. TRBV21-1 is listed as a pseudogene. This CDR3 comprises 17 residues. CDR3: CASSTRSGQGVGQPQHF. Written as DNA, the CDR3 is TGTGCCAGCAGCACGCGATCAGGACAGGGGGTAGGTCAGCCCCAGCATTTT.

The rearrangement joins TRBV7-9 to TRBJ1-2; no reliable D call. The V end lost 6 bases, the J end lost 0 bases, and 8 bases lay between the germline ends. The CDR3 consists of 13 residues. Germline CDR1 is SEHNR and CDR2 is FQNEAQ (reference sequence). The CDR3 DNA sequence: TGTGCCAGCAGGGACGGGACTAACTATGGCTACACCTTC. It is translated as CASRDGTNYGYTF.

This clone was picked up one time. The genes are TRBV4-1 and TRBJ2-3, with TRBD1 matching over 7 bases. V was clipped by 3 bases and J by 0 bases; unmatched bases: 9. CDR1 and CDR2 (germline): MGHRA, YSYEKL. This CDR3 spans 17 amino acids. The CDR3 DNA reads TGCGCCAGCAGCCACGGAAGGGGGCTAACCAGCACAGATACGCAGTATTTT. Protein sequence: CASSHGRGLTSTDTQYF.

The gene calls are TRBV30 and TRBJ1-2, with D tentatively TRBD1 (5 bases). The CDR3 runs to 14 residues. V dropped 4 bases and J dropped 3 bases, with 15 bases sitting between them. The V gene's germline CDR1 is GTSNPN and CDR2 SVGIG (reference sequence). The CDR3 region is CAWTSAGRYYGYTF. CDR3 coding DNA: TGTGCCTGGACCTCAGCAGGGCGCTACTATGGCTACACCTTC.